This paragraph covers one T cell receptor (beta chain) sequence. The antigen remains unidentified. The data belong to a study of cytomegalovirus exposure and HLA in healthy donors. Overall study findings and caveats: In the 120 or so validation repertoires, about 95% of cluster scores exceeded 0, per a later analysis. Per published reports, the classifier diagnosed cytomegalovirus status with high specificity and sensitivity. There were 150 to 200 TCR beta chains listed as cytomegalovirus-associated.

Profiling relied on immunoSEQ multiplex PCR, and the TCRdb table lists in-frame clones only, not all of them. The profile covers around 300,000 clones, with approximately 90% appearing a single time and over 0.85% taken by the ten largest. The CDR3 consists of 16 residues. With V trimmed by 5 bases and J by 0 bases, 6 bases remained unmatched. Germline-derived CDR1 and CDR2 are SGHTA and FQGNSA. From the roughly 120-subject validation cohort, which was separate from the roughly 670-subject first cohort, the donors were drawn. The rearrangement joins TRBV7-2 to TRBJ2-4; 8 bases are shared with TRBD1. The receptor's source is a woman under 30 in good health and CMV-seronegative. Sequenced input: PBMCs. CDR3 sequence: CASSAQGALAKNIQYF. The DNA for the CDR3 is TGTGCCAGCAGCGCGCAGGGGGCCTTAGCCAAAAACATTCAGTACTTC. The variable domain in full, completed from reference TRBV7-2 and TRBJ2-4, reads GAGVSQSPSNKVTEKGKDVELRCDPISGHTALYWYRQSLGQGLEFLIYFQGNSAPDKSGLPSDRFSAERTGGSVSTLTIQRTQQEDSAVYLCASSAQGALAKNIQYFGAGTRLSVL.